These 13 T cell receptor beta chains were sequenced from one sample in a study of T cell repertoires in cytomegalovirus infection. These receptors are not linked to any known antigen. MiXCR, applied by TCRdb to the reads, yields one record per CDR3 protein. The sample has roughly 570,000 distinct CDR3 sequences, around 40% seen once. The specimen comprised cultured PBMCs, sampled from culture after CMV antigen stimulation. The receptor set was obtained from a human donor in good health (CMV status not recorded). Some clones in this sample may be carry-over from other donors' samples.

This clonotype has just a few counts. V gene TRBV20-1 combines with J gene TRBJ2-5, with 7 bases matching TRBD1. Germline V gene lookup returns CDR1 DFQATT and CDR2 SNEGSKA (reference sequence). V shed 2 bases, J shed 3 bases, and the junction held 9 bases outside the gene matches. The CDR3 has 15 residues. The CDR3 DNA follows: TGCAGTGCTAGAAAATCACAGGGGATCGAAGAGACCCAGTACTTC. Encoded protein: CSARKSQGIEETQYF.

This chain uses TRBV7-6 with TRBJ2-2, with a weak D call TRBD1 (6 bases). The germline CDR1 and CDR2 sequences are SGHVS and FNYEAQ. V was clipped by 5 bases and J by 1 base, with 11 bases between them. There are 15 residues in the CDR3. The CDR3 here is CASSPGALNTGELFF. The DNA for the CDR3 is TGTGCCAGCAGCCCAGGGGCCCTGAACACCGGGGAGCTGTTTTTT.

This clonotype appeared a few times. V gene TRBV7-2 combines with J gene TRBJ2-2; D gene ambiguous. The CDR3 loop spans 15 amino acids. V was shortened by 5 bases and J by 3 bases, with 13 bases between the two germline ends. Germline V lookup: CDR1 SGHTA, CDR2 FQGNSA. The CDR3 DNA reads as TGTGCCAGCAGCGGGCAGGTTTCGGACACCGGGGAGCTGTTTTTT. It translates to CASSGQVSDTGELFF.

V usage is TRBV29-1 and J usage is TRBJ2-1, with 9 bases identical to TRBD2. CDR3 size: 15 residues. The V and J ends lost 5 bases and 3 bases, in that order; junction bases with no gene match: 8. CDR1 and CDR2 (germline): SQVTM, ANQGSEA. The DNA of the CDR3 is TGCAGCGTTCAAGGCGGGAGGGCCATCTACAATGAGCAGTTCTTC. Its translation: CSVQGGRAIYNEQFF.

This chain links TRBV20-1 with TRBJ2-1; 13 bases fit TRBD2. V trimming: 5 bases; J trimming: 6 bases; junction bases outside the gene matches: 4. Germline V gene data show CDR1 as DFQATT and CDR2 as SNEGSKA (reference sequence). The CDR3 consists of 14 residues. The CDR3 loop is CSAYTSGRANEQFF. CDR3 sequence (DNA): TGCAGTGCTTATACTAGCGGGAGGGCCAATGAGCAGTTCTTC.

This clonotype was seen more than once but under ten times. This chain uses TRBV7-2 with TRBJ1-2, with D possibly TRBD1 on 6 matching bases. Germline CDR1 reads SGHTA; CDR2 reads FQGNSA. The CDR3 extends over 12 amino acids. Trimming removed 6 bases at V and 8 bases at J, with 13 bases between. The CDR3: CASSEQGRGYTF. The DNA for the CDR3 is TGTGCCAGCAGTGAACAGGGACGGGGCTACACCTTC.

The V gene is TRBV7-6, the J gene TRBJ1-1, with a possible D match to TRBD1 (5 bases). The CDR3 loop spans 13 amino acids. CDR1 and CDR2 (germline): SGHVS, FNYEAQ. V lost 5 bases and J 4 bases, leaving 11 bases between the germline ends. The CDR3 DNA is TGTGCCAGCAGCCTCAGGGTCGCCACTGAAGCTTTCTTT. Amino acids: CASSLRVATEAFF.

This chain connects TRBV7-9 to TRBJ1-4; 11 nucleotides agree with TRBD1. V trimming: 1 base; J trimming: 2 bases; junction bases outside the gene matches: 3. Germline V gene sequence: CDR1 SEHNR, CDR2 FQNEAQ (reference sequence). The length of the CDR3 is 17 residues. Here the CDR3 DNA reads TGTGCCAGCAGCTTAGGGACAGGGGGCGCGACTAATGAAAAACTGTTTTTT. Translation gives CASSLGTGGATNEKLFF.

CDR3 in DNA: TGTGCCAGCAGCTTTCTAGCGGGGGACCAAGAGACCCAGTACTTC. It yields the protein CASSFLAGDQETQYF. The rearrangement uses TRBV11-2 and TRBJ2-5; 10 bases fit TRBD2. Losses at the gene ends were 3 bases for V and 0 bases for J; bases not matched to a gene: 1. This CDR3 has 15 residues. CDR1 and CDR2 from the germline V gene are SGHAT and FQNNGV.

The rearrangement uses TRBV7-2 and TRBJ2-1; D unclear. The CDR3 is 15 residues long. CDR1 and CDR2 from the germline V gene are SGHTA and FQGNSA. V was trimmed by 6 bases and J by 2 bases, leaving 14 bases between them. CDR3 in DNA: TGTGCCAGCAGTCCGTCGCCCTTGACCTACAATGAGCAGTTCTTC. Translating it yields CASSPSPLTYNEQFF.

The CDR3 region has the DNA TGTGCCAGCAGCTACGGACTAGCGATGGAGACCCAGTACTTC. This sequence encodes CASSYGLAMETQYF. V is TRBV7-6 and J is TRBJ2-5; TRBD2 matches at 9 bases. Germline-derived CDR1 and CDR2 are SGHVS and FNYEAQ. The CDR3 is 14 amino acids. The ends lost 4 bases at V and 5 bases at J; junction bases unmatched: 5.

The rearrangement joins TRBV24-1 to TRBJ2-1; a weak D match, TRBD2 (6 bases). Trimming stripped 9 bases from V and 9 bases from J, with 11 bases between. The V gene's germline CDR1 is KGHDR and CDR2 SFDVKD. There are 11 residues in the CDR3. This chain's CDR3 is CATGDWGEQFF. The DNA of the CDR3 is TGTGCCACCGGGGACTGGGGTGAGCAGTTCTTC.

This clonotype has more than one count but fewer than ten. The CDR3 region has the DNA TGTGCCAGCAGCCTATTTCGGGGCAATCGCGGGCAGTACTTC. Translated: CASSLFRGNRGQYF. The chain employs TRBV7-2 and TRBJ2-7, with D perhaps TRBD1 or TRBD2 (5 bases each). With 5 bases removed from V and 9 bases from J, the gap between germline ends came to 20 bases. Germline loops: CDR1 SGHTA, CDR2 FQGNSA. The CDR3 runs to 14 residues.